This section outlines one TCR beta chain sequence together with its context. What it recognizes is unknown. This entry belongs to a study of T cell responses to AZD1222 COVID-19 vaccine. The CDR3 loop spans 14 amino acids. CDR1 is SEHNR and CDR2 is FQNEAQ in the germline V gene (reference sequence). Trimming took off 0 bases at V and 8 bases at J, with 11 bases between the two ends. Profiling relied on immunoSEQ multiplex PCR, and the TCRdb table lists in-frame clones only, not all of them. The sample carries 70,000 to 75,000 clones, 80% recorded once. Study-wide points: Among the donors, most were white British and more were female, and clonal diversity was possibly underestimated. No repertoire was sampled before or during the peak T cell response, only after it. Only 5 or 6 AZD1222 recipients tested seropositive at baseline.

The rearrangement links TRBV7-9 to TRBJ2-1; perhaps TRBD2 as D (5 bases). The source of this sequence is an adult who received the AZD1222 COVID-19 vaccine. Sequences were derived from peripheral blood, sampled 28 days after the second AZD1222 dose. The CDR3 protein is CASSLAAGMHEQFF. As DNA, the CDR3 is TGTGCCAGCAGCTTAGCCGCGGGTATGCATGAGCAGTTCTTC.